This T cell receptor beta chain was obtained from a study of TIL therapy for anti-PD-1-resistant metastatic lung cancer. Sequencing used immunoSEQ v3. The table came from immunoSEQ multiplex PCR; TCRdb's copy has only in-frame clones and leaves some out. Of approximately 50,000 clones listed, 81% are singletons. The time point was: pre-treatment sample, taken before nivolumab and TIL therapy. The germline CDR1 and CDR2 sequences are SGHTA and FQGTGA. The CDR3 totals 16 residues. The source of this sequence is a person between 25 and 80 years old with non-small cell lung cancer. The chain recombines TRBV7-3 with TRBJ2-7, with 11 bases fitting TRBD2. The J call is doubtful: the DNA matches TRBJ2-1 better. The sample consisted of blood, taken at baseline. The CDR3: CASSIAGGTPYNEQFF. The CDR3 bases are TGTGCCAGCAGCATAGCGGGAGGGACTCCCTACAATGAGCAGTTCTTC.